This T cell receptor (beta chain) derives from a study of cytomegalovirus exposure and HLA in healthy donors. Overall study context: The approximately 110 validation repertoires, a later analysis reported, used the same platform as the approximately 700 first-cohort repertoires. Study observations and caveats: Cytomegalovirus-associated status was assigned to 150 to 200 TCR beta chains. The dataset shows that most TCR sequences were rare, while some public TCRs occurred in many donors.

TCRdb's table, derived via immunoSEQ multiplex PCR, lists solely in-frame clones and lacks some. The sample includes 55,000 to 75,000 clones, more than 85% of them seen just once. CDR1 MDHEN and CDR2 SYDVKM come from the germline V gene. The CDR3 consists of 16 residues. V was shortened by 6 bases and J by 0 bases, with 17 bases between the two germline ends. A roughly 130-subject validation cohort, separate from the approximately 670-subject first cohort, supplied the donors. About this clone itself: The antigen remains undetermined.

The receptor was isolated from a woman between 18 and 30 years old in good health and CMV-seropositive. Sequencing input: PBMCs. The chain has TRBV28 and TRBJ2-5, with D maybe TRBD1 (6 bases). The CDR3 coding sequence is TGTGCCAGCAGCCCCGACAGGAGCCGGGACCAAGAGACCCAGTACTTC. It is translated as CASSPDRSRDQETQYF.